This T cell receptor (beta chain) was profiled in a study of blood T cell repertoires in COVID-19. In Cohort 3, a recovered donor had either two negative PCRs, clearance, or symptom resolution. Per the study methods: Reference gene primer amplification yielded estimated nucleated cell counts. Using immunoSEQ multiplex PCR, the repertoire was profiled, and TCRdb retains in-frame clones only, with some absent. V and J calls and clone size are those listed in that table; D and trimming were worked out from the DNA. The sample has a few hundred thousand clones; roughly 88% are singletons. The clonotype comes from a woman aged 45 to 65 who had recovered from COVID-19. Sequenced sample: PBMCs or T cells enriched from blood (not recorded which).

The CDR3 DNA is TGTGCCAGCAGCCTAGACAGGGACTCACCCCTCCACTTT. Residues: CASSLDRDSPLHF. The rearrangement links TRBV5-4 to TRBJ1-6; 7 bases are shared with TRBD1. The CDR3 is 13 amino acids. Trimming cost V 4 bases and J 10 bases; bases outside gene matches: 5. Per the germline V gene, CDR1 is SGHNT and CDR2 is YYREEE (reference sequence).